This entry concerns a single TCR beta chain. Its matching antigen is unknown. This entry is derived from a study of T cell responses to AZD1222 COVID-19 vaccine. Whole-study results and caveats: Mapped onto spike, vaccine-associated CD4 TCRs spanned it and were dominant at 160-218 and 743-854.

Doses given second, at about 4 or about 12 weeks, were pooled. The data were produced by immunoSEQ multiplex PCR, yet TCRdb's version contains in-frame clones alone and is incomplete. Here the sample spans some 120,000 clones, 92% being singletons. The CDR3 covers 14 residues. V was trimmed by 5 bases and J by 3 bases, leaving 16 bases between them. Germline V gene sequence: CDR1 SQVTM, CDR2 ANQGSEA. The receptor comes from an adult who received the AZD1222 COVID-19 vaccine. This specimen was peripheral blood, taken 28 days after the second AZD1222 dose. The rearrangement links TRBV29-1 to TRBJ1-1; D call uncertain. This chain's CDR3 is CSVYGTSSDTEAFF. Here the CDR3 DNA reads TGCAGCGTTTATGGCACCTCCTCAGACACTGAAGCTTTCTTT.